The clone carrying this TCR beta chain was found once. The data are from a study of shared clonotypes between healthy human individuals. Study at large: Aged 18 to 49, the donors were a couple of women and three men.

It was into CD45RA+ naive and CD45RA-negative memory subsets that the CD4+ cells were split. Sequenced by immunoSEQ multiplex PCR; TCRdb stores in-frame clones only, minus some. The sample comprises some 2,100,000 clones, almost 96% of which are singletons, and roughly 0.13% rests with the top ten. The sequence came from a young man in good health. The specimen sequenced was naive CD4+ T cells sorted from blood. Subset specified: CD45RA+ positively selected.

The CDR3 here is CASSQDMGLGRNIQYF. The CDR3 bases are TGTGCCAGCAGCCAAGATATGGGACTAGGACGTAACATTCAGTACTTC. The J gene is TRBJ2-4, the V gene TRBV14, with 8 positions matching TRBD2. This CDR3 is built from 16 residues. With V trimmed by 0 bases and J by 7 bases, 8 bases remained unmatched. Germline lookup yields CDR1 SGHDN and CDR2 FVKESK.